These 18 T cell receptor beta chains were all obtained from the same sample, sequenced in a study of blood T cells in healthy people across ages (dated by TCRdb to between 2014 and 2017). To prepare the library, 5' RACE was applied. The sequencer listed for this sample is Illumina HiSeq 2500. A second PCR of about 7 to 12 cycles was run with a J-beta primer mix and a sample-barcoded 5' primer. Clones were called with MiXCR by TCRdb after fastp trimmed the public reads at Q25, and only in-frame beta chains were retained. When rows share a CDR3 protein, they turn into one entry using the most common DNA and genes. The sample contains roughly 1,500,000 distinct CDR3 sequences, roughly 32% of them found a single time. Of the sample, about 11% falls within the top ten clones. Sequencing used blood. Source of these receptors: a woman aged 25 to 39 in good health.

This clonotype was recorded at least ten times. V usage is TRBV12-3 or TRBV12-4 and J usage is TRBJ2-7; TRBD1 matches at 8 bases. The CDR3 totals 14 residues. The junction had 7 bases not matched to a gene; V was cut back by 6 bases and J by 3 bases. The CDR3 sequence: CASSPTGGYYEQYF. The DNA for the CDR3 is TGTGCCAGCAGCCCTACAGGGGGATACTACGAGCAGTACTTC.

The V call is TRBV27, the J call TRBJ1-2; D is unresolved. Germline-derived CDR1 and CDR2 are MNHEY and SMNVEV (reference sequence). The CDR3 is 17 amino acids. V gave up 3 bases and J gave up 4 bases, with 21 bases separating them. The CDR3 nucleotides read TGTGCCAGCAGTTTTCAGCTGCCCGGCGATAGACGCTATGGCTACACCTTC. This translates into CASSFQLPGDRRYGYTF.

This clonotype occurred a few times. This sequence joins TRBV7-2 and TRBJ2-5; no reliable D call. The CDR3 totals 15 residues. V gave up 8 bases and J gave up 7 bases, with 23 bases separating them. The germline V gene encodes CDR1 SGHTA and CDR2 FQGNSA. The CDR3 nucleotides read TGTGCCAGCGTCTCTTCACCGGGTAGTTGGGGGACCCAGTACTTC. It codes for CASVSSPGSWGTQYF.

This clonotype was detected a few times. No DNA is shown, since the ends of the CDR3 on it are uncertain; the CDR3 is the one TCRdb lists. The CDR3 loop is CASSFGPGTHTEAFF. The chain joins TRBV7-6 to TRBJ1-1; TRBD1, the D gene given by the table, was not confirmed from the DNA. The CDR3 has 15 amino acids, counting both end residues. Germline CDR1 reads SGHVS; CDR2 reads FNYEAQ.

This chain links TRBV6-1 with TRBJ1-5; possible D gene TRBD1, 6 bases. Trimming removed 8 bases at V and 6 bases at J, with 17 bases between. CDR1 is MNHNS and CDR2 is SASEGT in the germline V gene. The length of the CDR3 is 14 residues. The CDR3 nucleotides are TGTGCCAGCGGGAACAGGGCCCGGGGTCAGCCCCAGCATTTT. As protein: CASGNRARGQPQHF.

As concerns this clonotype: A read error is possible here, since a much larger clone lies one base away. The chain joins TRBV11-2 to TRBJ2-1, with D unresolved. CDR1 and CDR2 from the germline V gene are SGHAT and FQNNGV. CDR3 size: 13 residues. The CDR3 is CASSPIRNNVQFF. DNA for the CDR3: TGTGCCAGCAGCCCCATAAGGAACAATGTGCAGTTCTTC.

As DNA, the CDR3 is TGTGCCATCAGTGGAGTAGGGGGAGACTCACCCCTCCACTTT. This codes for CAISGVGGDSPLHF. This chain links TRBV10-3 with TRBJ1-6, with D perhaps matching TRBD1 (6 bases). There are 14 residues in the CDR3. V lost 4 bases and J 10 bases, leaving 14 bases between the germline ends. CDR1 and CDR2 from the germline V gene are ENHRY and SYGVKD.

The J gene is TRBJ2-1, the V gene TRBV4-1, with 8 bases identical to TRBD1. With V trimmed by 1 base and J by 6 bases, 17 bases remained unmatched. Germline V gene lookup returns CDR1 MGHRA and CDR2 YSYEKL. The CDR3 extends over 19 amino acids. The CDR3 nucleotides are TGCGCCAGCAGCCAAGGGAAGGGCAGGGGGCGTTTATCAGGCAATGAGCAGTTCTTC. This sequence encodes CASSQGKGRGRLSGNEQFF.

J is TRBJ2-5 and V is TRBV5-1; tentatively, D is TRBD1 (5 bases). Germline values: CDR1 SGHRS, CDR2 YFSETQ. This CDR3 comprises 15 residues. Trimming took 3 bases from V and 1 from J, leaving 13 bases between them. CDR3 nucleotide sequence: TGCGCCAGCAGCTACCTACAGGCCCCCCAAGAGACCCAGTACTTC. Its protein is CASSYLQAPQETQYF.

The CDR3 sequence: CASRLGRIGLGSYEQYF. The CDR3 DNA is TGTGCAAGTCGCTTGGGGAGAATTGGACTAGGTTCCTACGAGCAGTACTTC. The chain combines TRBV12-2 with TRBJ2-7; the table's TRBD2 call for D was not verified on the DNA. TRBV12-2 is an annotated pseudogene. This CDR3 has 17 residues.

This clonotype was counted between two and nine times. This chain's CDR3 is CASSLISGSWEPHQNYEQYF. The CDR3 region has the DNA TGTGCCAGCAGTTTAATTAGCGGGAGTTGGGAACCCCATCAAAACTACGAGCAGTACTTC. The chain links TRBV28 to TRBJ2-7; 9 bases align to TRBD2. Looked up from germline, CDR1 is MDHEN and CDR2 is SYDVKM. The CDR3 spans 20 residues. After removal of 2 bases from V and 3 bases from J, the junction contained 20 bases not matched to a gene.

In its sample, this clonotype was seen a few times. The gene calls are TRBV3-1 and TRBJ2-1, with a possible D match to TRBD2 (6 bases). Trimming removed 4 bases from V and 10 bases from J, with 8 bases in between. This CDR3 has 11 residues. Germline-derived CDR1 and CDR2 are LGHDT and YNNKEL (reference sequence). This CDR3 reads CASSREAEQFF. The CDR3 bases are TGTGCCAGCAGCCGGGAGGCAGAGCAGTTCTTC.

The table lists this clonotype with a few counts. The chain links TRBV24-1 to TRBJ2-3; D is unresolved. V lost 4 bases and J 4 bases, leaving 11 bases between the germline ends. Looked up from germline, CDR1 is KGHDR and CDR2 is SFDVKD. This CDR3 spans 14 amino acids. The chain's CDR3 is CATSDQPWSDTQYF. The CDR3 DNA follows: TGTGCCACCAGTGACCAACCATGGTCAGATACGCAGTATTTT.

This clonotype appeared a few times. V is TRBV2 and J is TRBJ1-2; TRBD1 is a possible D gene (6 bases). CDR3 length: 16 amino acids. Germline V gives CDR1 SNHLY, CDR2 FYNNEI. V lost 0 bases and J lost 4, with 15 bases in between. The CDR3: CASSEAWGGRGYGYTF. CDR3 nucleotides: TGTGCCAGCAGTGAAGCGTGGGGGGGGCGAGGCTATGGCTACACCTTC.

This clonotype was detected ten times or more. The chain joins TRBV7-2 to TRBJ2-1, with 7 bases lining up with TRBD2. Germline V lookup: CDR1 SGHTA, CDR2 FQGNSA. CDR3 length: 16 amino acids. The J segment lost 3 bases and the V segment lost 2 bases, leaving 7 bases of the junction unmatched. CDR3 coding DNA: TGTGCCAGCAGCTTAAGCGGCGGGGGAAGCTACAATGAGCAGTTCTTC. Amino acid sequence: CASSLSGGGSYNEQFF.

The chain carries TRBV5-5 and TRBJ2-7; 7 bases match TRBD1. The germline CDR1 and CDR2 sequences are SGHKS and YYEKEE (reference sequence). The junction had 6 bases not matched to a gene; V was cut back by 4 bases and J by 2 bases. The CDR3 has 14 residues. CDR3 loop: CASSVGQSPYEQYF. As DNA, the CDR3 is TGTGCCAGCAGCGTGGGACAGAGCCCCTACGAGCAGTACTTC.

Only a few counts were recorded for this clonotype. The CDR3, as DNA: TGCAGTGCTGAGAGGTCCACTAGCGGGGTTTCTTACGAGCAGTACTTC. It encodes CSAERSTSGVSYEQYF. The chain employs TRBV20-1 and TRBJ2-7; 10 nucleotides align to TRBD2. V dropped 5 bases and J dropped 4; count of bases not matched to a gene: 14. The CDR3 loop spans 16 amino acids. Germline lookup yields CDR1 DFQATT and CDR2 SNEGSKA (reference sequence).

This clonotype occurred a few times. The J gene is TRBJ2-1, the V gene TRBV7-9; D gene unclear. CDR1 and CDR2 from the germline V gene are SEHNR and FQNEAQ (reference sequence). Deletions cut 5 bases from V and 0 bases from J, with 11 bases between. The CDR3 runs to 15 residues. Here the CDR3 DNA reads TGTGCCAGCAGCCCACCGGACGCCTCCTACAATGAGCAGTTCTTC. It yields the protein CASSPPDASYNEQFF.